The rows below give T cell receptor beta chains drawn from one sample of a study of blood T cell repertoires in COVID-19. Libraries were prepared by immunoSEQ multiplex PCR; TCRdb keeps only in-frame clonotypes and omits some of them. The sample contains a few hundred thousand clones, around 86% of which appear only once. Source material: peripheral blood. The origin of the receptors is a woman older than 75 with COVID-19, enrolled during active disease. Both conserved end residues are part of each CDR3. D genes are given only for firm matches. The size of a clone is reported for some rows only, either as once, few or many, or as a class for expanded clones.

TRBJ1-5 | TRBD1 | TRBV30 | NA | CAWTRGGQAHQPQHF
TRBJ2-5 | NA | TRBV5-1 | NA | CASSSGRWETQYF
TRBJ1-5 | NA | TRBV19 | NA | CASRVGPTEGQPQHF
TRBJ2-2 | NA | TRBV3-1/TRBV3-2 | NA | CASSQVRYLSNTGELFF
TRBJ2-1 | TRBD2 | TRBV18 | few | CASSLTSGYNEQFF
TRBJ1-2 | NA | TRBV11-2 | NA | CASSLEFSSTYGYTF
TRBJ2-1 | NA | TRBV4-2 | NA | CASSQDLTGSRNEQFF
TRBJ1-2 | NA | TRBV3-1/TRBV3-2 | NA | CASSQVQREQGKDGYTF
TRBJ2-2 | TRBD1 | TRBV5-5 | NA | CASSSNRGPTGELFF
TRBJ2-5 | NA | TRBV7-9 | NA | CASSFAGEETQYF
TRBJ2-2 | NA | TRBV11-3 | NA | CASSLRGTGELFF
TRBJ1-1 | NA | TRBV5-1 | NA | CASSLVPGGVNTEAFF
TRBJ2-5 | NA | TRBV7-9 | NA | CASSLGSQGVVSETQYF
TRBJ1-2 | NA | TRBV27 | NA | CAAASRAPSRYTF
TRBJ2-1 | NA | TRBV19 | NA | CAVRHPGVLGALEQFF
TRBJ2-7 | TRBD1 | TRBV6-1 | few | CASSDPGQTYEQYF
TRBJ1-2 | NA | TRBV28 | few | CASSSPRLGYTF
TRBJ1-5 | TRBD1 | TRBV5-5 | NA | CASSFRGQGINQPQHF
TRBJ2-1 | TRBD2 | TRBV11-2 | NA | CASSSSGTSTYNEQFF
TRBJ2-2 | TRBD2 | TRBV7-2 | NA | CASSLRGGLELFF
TRBJ2-4 | NA | TRBV25-1 | once | CASSMEGAKNIQYF
TRBJ2-1 | NA | TRBV5-1 | NA | CASSLAGLSDEQFF
TRBJ2-1 | TRBD2 | TRBV28 | NA | CASSLVAGGNEQFF
TRBJ1-2 | TRBD1 | TRBV10-1 | NA | CASSEGDRGDGYTF
TRBJ1-2 | NA | TRBV5-8 | NA | CASSLEAGLPDGYTF
TRBJ2-3 | NA | TRBV5-1 | NA | CASSLDQTALGTDTQYF
TRBJ1-4 | NA | TRBV19 | NA | CASSREWGEKLFF
TRBJ1-1 | NA | TRBV12-3/TRBV12-4 | few | CASSETGNTEAFF
TRBJ2-1 | TRBD2 | TRBV7-9 | NA | CASIRAGGQNEQFF
TRBJ1-3 | TRBD1 | TRBV30 | once | CAWRPRDRVNTIYF
TRBJ1-4 | NA | TRBV5-3 | NA | CARSLTQGSPYHLATNEKLFF
TRBJ1-2 | TRBD1 | TRBV5-1 | few | CASSLPGQGNFGYTF
TRBJ1-1 | NA | TRBV10-3 | few | CAISESGQGEAFF
TRBJ1-3 | NA | TRBV27 | NA | CASSLSAGNTIYF
TRBJ1-1 | NA | TRBV11-2 | NA | CASSTSLGGTEAFF
TRBJ2-1 | NA | TRBV27 | NA | CASSDDWSSYNEQFF
TRBJ2-1 | TRBD2 | TRBV6-5 | NA | CASRVAGGDNEQFF
TRBJ1-2 | TRBD1 | TRBV6-5 | NA | CASSLLASGQGYGYTF
TRBJ1-1 | TRBD1 | TRBV5-1 | NA | CASSSQGGDSTEAFF
TRBJ2-5 | TRBD2 | TRBV5-6 | NA | CASSALAGARGTQYF
TRBJ1-3 | TRBD1 | TRBV30 | NA | CAWGKDRSGNTIYF
TRBJ1-2 | NA | TRBV12-3/TRBV12-4 | NA | CASSSLFLSGYTF
TRBJ1-4 | NA | TRBV10-3 | NA | CAISEGRTATTNEKLFF
TRBJ1-2 | TRBD1 | TRBV28 | NA | CASRGDRVGGYTF
TRBJ1-2 | NA | TRBV6-6 | NA | CASRLQGDYGYTF
TRBJ1-3 | NA | TRBV13 | NA | CASSLGPRNTIYF
TRBJ2-5 | NA | TRBV11-1 | NA | CASSLSFGTWTQYF
TRBJ2-1 | NA | TRBV5-1 | NA | CASSLVGVSSYNEQFF
TRBJ1-2 | TRBD1 | TRBV5-1 | few | CASSLEAGQGDPYTF
TRBJ1-2 | NA | TRBV20-1 | few | CSASEGGRANYGYTF
TRBJ2-7 | TRBD2 | TRBV27 | NA | CASSQGLAHEQYF
TRBJ2-7 | NA | TRBV6-5 | NA | CASNKYRDGYEQYF
TRBJ1-2 | NA | TRBV7-8 | NA | CASSDRDYLANYGYTF
TRBJ2-1 | NA | TRBV3-1/TRBV3-2 | NA | CASRTAGQQFF
TRBJ2-3 | TRBD1 | TRBV7-3 | NA | CASSKEGQGTDTQYF
TRBJ2-2 | NA | TRBV5-1 | NA | CASSPSGQFPGELFF
TRBJ1-2 | NA | TRBV28 | few | CASSSGDDYGYTF
TRBJ1-4 | TRBD1 | TRBV27 | NA | CASSYQGAVEKLFF
TRBJ2-7 | NA | TRBV7-9 | NA | CASSAGGYEQYF